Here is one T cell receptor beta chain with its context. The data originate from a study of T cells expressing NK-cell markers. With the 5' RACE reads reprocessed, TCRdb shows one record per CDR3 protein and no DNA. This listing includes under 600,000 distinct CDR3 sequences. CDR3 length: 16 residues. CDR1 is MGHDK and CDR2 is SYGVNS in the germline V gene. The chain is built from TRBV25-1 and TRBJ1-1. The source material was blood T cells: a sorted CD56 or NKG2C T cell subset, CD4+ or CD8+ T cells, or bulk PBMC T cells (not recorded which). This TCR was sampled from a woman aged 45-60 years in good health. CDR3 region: CASSGNVVAGDTEAFF. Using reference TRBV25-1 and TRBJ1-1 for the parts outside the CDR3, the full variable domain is EADIYQTPRYLVIGTGKKITLECSQTMGHDKMYWYQQDPGMELHLIHYSYGVNSTEKGDLSSESTVSRIRTEHFPLTLESARPSHTSQYLCASSGNVVAGDTEAFFGQGTRLTVV.